Given below is one T cell receptor beta chain in context. As originally analysed: How many nucleated cells were present was estimated from reference gene primer amplification. Profiled with immunoSEQ multiplex PCR; TCRdb holds only in-frame clones, not every one. That table is the source of V, J and clone size, and D and trimming were worked out from the DNA. Of a few hundred thousand clones detected, about nine tenths appear once; the ten largest clones hold 0.94%. The sample is drawn from a study of blood T cell repertoires in COVID-19. At the level of the study: Sites across the United States, Italy and Spain contributed samples from acute and convalescent COVID-19. The cDNA or gDNA used as material had been derived from T cells, B-cell-depleted T cells, or PBMCs.

The CDR3 sequence is 15 residues long. The V gene end was trimmed by 5 bases and the J gene end by 3 bases; junction bases not matched to a gene: 10. Looked up from germline, CDR1 is MNHEY and CDR2 is SVGAGI. The source of this sequence is a middle-aged woman who had recovered from COVID-19. The J gene is TRBJ2-7, the V gene TRBV6-5; 7 bases are shared with TRBD1. The sample comprised peripheral blood. CDR3 bases: TGTGCCAGCAGTATAAACAGGGGTCGTCTCTACGAGCAGTACTTC. Protein: CASSINRGRLYEQYF.